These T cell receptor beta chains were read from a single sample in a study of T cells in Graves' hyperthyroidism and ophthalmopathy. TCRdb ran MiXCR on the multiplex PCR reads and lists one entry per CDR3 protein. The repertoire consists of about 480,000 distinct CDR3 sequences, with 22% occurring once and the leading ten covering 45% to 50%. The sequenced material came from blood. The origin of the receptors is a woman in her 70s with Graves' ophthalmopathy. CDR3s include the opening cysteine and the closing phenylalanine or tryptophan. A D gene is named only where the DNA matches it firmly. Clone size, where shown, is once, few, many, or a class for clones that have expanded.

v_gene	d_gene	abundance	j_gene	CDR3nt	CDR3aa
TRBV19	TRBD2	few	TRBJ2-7	TGTGCCAGTAGTACCGGGACTAGCGGGAGAGGGGTGTTGGAGCAGTACTTC	CASSTGTSGRGVLEQYF
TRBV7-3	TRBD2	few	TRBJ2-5	TGTGCCAGCAGCCGGTTAGCGGGAGCTAAGGAGACCCAGTACTTC	CASSRLAGAKETQYF
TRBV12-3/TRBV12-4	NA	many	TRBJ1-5	TGTGCCAGCAGTTTAAGTGGTCAGATTAGCAATCAGCCCCAGCATTTT	CASSLSGQISNQPQHF
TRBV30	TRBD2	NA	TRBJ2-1	TGTGCCTGGAGTGGTAGCGGGGGGGACGGGTTGGAGCAGTTCTTC	CAWSGSGGDGLEQFF
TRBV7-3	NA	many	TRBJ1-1	TGTGCCAGCAGCCCAGAGATGAACACTGAAGCTTTCTTT	CASSPEMNTEAFF
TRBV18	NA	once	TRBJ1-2	TGTGCCAGCTCATCAATGACATCCCCCACCTATGGCTACACCTTC	CASSSMTSPTYGYTF
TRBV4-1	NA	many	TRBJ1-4	TGCGCCTCGTACGGTAATGAAAAACTGTTTTTT	CASYGNEKLFF
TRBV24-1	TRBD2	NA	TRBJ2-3	TGTGCCACCAGTGATGGTAGCGGGAGGGCCGCAGATACGCAGTATTTT	CATSDGSGRAADTQYF
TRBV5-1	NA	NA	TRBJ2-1	TGCGCCAGCAGCTTCAAGGGCCATGAGCAGTTCTTC	CASSFKGHEQFF
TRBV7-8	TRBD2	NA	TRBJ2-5	TGTGCCAGCAGCCGCCTCCTCGGACTAGCGGGAGAGACCCAGTACTTC	CASSRLLGLAGETQYF
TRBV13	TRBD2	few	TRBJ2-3	TGTGCCAGCAGCTTCATAGCGGGAGACCCAGATACGCAGTATTTT	CASSFIAGDPDTQYF
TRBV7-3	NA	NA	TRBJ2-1	TGTGCCAGCAGCTTAAGGTTTAGGCAGGCCTACAATGAGCAGTTCTTC	CASSLRFRQAYNEQFF
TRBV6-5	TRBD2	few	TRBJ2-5	TGTGCCAGCAGTTACGGAGGGCTAGCGGGAGTAAACCAGTACTTC	CASSYGGLAGVNQYF
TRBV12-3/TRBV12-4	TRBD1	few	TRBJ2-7	TGTGCCAGCAGTTTAGGACAGGGGGCGAACTTTTGGGGTCCCTACGAGCAGTACTTC	CASSLGQGANFWGPYEQYF
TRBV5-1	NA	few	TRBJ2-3	TGCGCCAGCAGCTTCACCGAGGGCGCAGATACGCAGTATTTT	CASSFTEGADTQYF
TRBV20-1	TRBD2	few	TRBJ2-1	TGCAGTGCCCGAGGGCTAGCGGTTTACAATGAGCAGTTCTTC	CSARGLAVYNEQFF
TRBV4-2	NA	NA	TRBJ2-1	TGTGCCAGCAGCCGGTGGCAGACGGAGCAGTTCTTC	CASSRWQTEQFF
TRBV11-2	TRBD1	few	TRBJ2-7	TGTGCTACACAGGGGAAGAGCTCCTACGAGCAGTACTTC	CATQGKSSYEQYF
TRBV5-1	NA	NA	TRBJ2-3	TGCGCCAGCAGCGGGGAAGGTTTTGGCACAGATACGCAGTATTTT	CASSGEGFGTDTQYF
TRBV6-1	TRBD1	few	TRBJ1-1	TGTGCCAGCAGAAAACAGGGGGGAATGAACACTGAAGCTTTCTTT	CASRKQGGMNTEAFF
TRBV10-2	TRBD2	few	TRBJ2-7	TGCGCCAGCAGTGATGACGGACTAGCGGGAGGGCCAACGCACGAGCAGTACTTC	CASSDDGLAGGPTHEQYF
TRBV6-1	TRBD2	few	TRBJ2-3	TGTGCCAGCCAGAAGGGGGCGGGAGGGGATGGTACGCAGTATTTT	CASQKGAGGDGTQYF
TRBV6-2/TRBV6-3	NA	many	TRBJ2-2	TGTGCCAGCAAGAGTTTAGCGGATTTGAACACCGGGGAGCTGTTTTTT	CASKSLADLNTGELFF
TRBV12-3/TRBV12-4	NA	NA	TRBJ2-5	TGTGCCAGCAGTTTATCAGCTAGCGGAGGGGGGGGTACCCAGTACTTC	CASSLSASGGGGTQYF
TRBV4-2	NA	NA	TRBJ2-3	TGTGCCAGCAGCCAAGATAGCACCTACACAGATACGCAGTATTTT	CASSQDSTYTDTQYF
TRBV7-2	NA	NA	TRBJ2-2	TGTGCCAGCAGCTTAGTTTCTTCGGGAAGGAACACCGGGGAGCTGTTTTTT	CASSLVSSGRNTGELFF
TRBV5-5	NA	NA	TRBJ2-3	TGTGCCAGCAGCTCCTTAGATACCCGGGGTACGCAGTATTTT	CASSSLDTRGTQYF
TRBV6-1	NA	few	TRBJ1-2	TGTGCCAGCAGCCCTCGGCTCCCGGGACAACATGGCTACACCTTC	CASSPRLPGQHGYTF
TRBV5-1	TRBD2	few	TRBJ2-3	TGCGCCAGCATGATGACTAGCGGGATAACAGATACGCAGTATTTT	CASMMTSGITDTQYF
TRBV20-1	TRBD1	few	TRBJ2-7	TGCAGTGCTAGAGATACCGGGACAGGGACTTACGAGCAGTACTTC	CSARDTGTGTYEQYF
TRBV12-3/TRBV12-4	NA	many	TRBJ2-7	TGTGCCAGCAGTTTAGTGGGAGGCTTTTCCTACGAGCAGTACTTC	CASSLVGGFSYEQYF
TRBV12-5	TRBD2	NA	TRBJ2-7	TGTGCTAGTGGTTTGCCACGAACCGGGACTAGTTACGAGCAGTACTTC	CASGLPRTGTSYEQYF
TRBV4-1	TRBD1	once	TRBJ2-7	TGCGCCAGCAGCCAAGAGCAACTTCCGGGACAGCGACCCTACGAGCAGTACTTC	CASSQEQLPGQRPYEQYF
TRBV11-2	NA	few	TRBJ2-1	TGTGCCAGCAGCTTAGTCTATCGCAACAATGAGCAGTTCTTC	CASSLVYRNNEQFF
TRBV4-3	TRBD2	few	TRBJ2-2	TGCGCCAGCAGCCAACTATTAGCGGGAGGGCCTAAGGAGCTGTTTTTT	CASSQLLAGGPKELFF
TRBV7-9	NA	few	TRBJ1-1	TGTGCCAGCAGTCCAAGTAGGAGCGGCTTGGTGACTGAAGCTTTCTTT	CASSPSRSGLVTEAFF
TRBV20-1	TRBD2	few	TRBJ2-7	TGCAGTGCTAGAGATCTTAAGCCGGGGGGGTACTACGAGCAGTACTTC	CSARDLKPGGYYEQYF
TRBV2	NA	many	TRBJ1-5	TGTGCCAGCGTACGGGAGCCCAATCAGCCCCAGCATTTT	CASVREPNQPQHF
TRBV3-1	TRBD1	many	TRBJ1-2	TGTGCCAGCAGCCAAGATACTGCAGGGGGCGCGGGCTACACCTTC	CASSQDTAGGAGYTF
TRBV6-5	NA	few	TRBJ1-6	TGTGCCAGCAGTTATAGGGGTCTCAGGTCACCCCTCCACTTT	CASSYRGLRSPLHF
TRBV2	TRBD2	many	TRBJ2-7	TGTGCCAGCGCTACTAGCGTTTACGAGCAGTACTTC	CASATSVYEQYF
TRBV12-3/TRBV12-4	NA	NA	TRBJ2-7	TGTGCCAGCAGGCTGGGGCTAGCGCAAACAAACTACGAGCAGTACTTC	CASRLGLAQTNYEQYF
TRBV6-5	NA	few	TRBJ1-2	TGTGCCAGTCACGATGGGGCAAACTATGGCTACACCTTC	CASHDGANYGYTF
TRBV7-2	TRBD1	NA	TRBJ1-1	TGTGCCAGCAACCCACAAACCGACAGGGGCACTGAAGCTTTCTTT	CASNPQTDRGTEAFF
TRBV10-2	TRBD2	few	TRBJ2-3	TGCGCCAGCAGTGTGGCTACTAGCGGGAGGCTTGGAGATACGCAGTATTTT	CASSVATSGRLGDTQYF
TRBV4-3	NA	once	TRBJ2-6	TGCGCCAGCAGCCAAGAGGTTGCTAACTCTGGGGCCAACGTCCTGACTTTC	CASSQEVANSGANVLTF
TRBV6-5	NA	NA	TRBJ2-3	TGTGCCAGCAGTTCGTGGGAGTTAACAGATACGCAGTATTTT	CASSSWELTDTQYF
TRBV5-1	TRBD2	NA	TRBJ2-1	TGCGCCAGCAGCTTGGTACTAGCGGGACTCGAGCAGTTCTTC	CASSLVLAGLEQFF
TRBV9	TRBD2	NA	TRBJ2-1	TGTGCCAGCAGCGTACACGCACTAGCGGGAGGGACCAATGAGCAGTTCTTC	CASSVHALAGGTNEQFF
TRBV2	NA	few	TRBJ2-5	TGTGCCAGCATCCGAGGGGAGATCCAAGAGACCCAGTACTTC	CASIRGEIQETQYF